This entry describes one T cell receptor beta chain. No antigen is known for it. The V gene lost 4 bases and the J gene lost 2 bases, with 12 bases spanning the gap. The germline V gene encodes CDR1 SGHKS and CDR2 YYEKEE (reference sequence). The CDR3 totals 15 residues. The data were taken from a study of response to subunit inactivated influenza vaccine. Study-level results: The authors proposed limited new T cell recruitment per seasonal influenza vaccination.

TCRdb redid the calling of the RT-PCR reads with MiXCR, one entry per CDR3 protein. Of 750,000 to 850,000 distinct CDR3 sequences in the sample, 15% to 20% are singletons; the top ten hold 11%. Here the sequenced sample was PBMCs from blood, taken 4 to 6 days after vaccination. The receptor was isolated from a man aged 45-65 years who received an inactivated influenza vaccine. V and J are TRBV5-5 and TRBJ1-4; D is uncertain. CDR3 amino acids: CASSQLRGTNEKLFF. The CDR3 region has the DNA TGTGCCAGCAGCCAGCTTCGAGGCACTAATGAAAAACTGTTTTTT.